A single sample gave rise to the 3 T cell receptor beta chains below, sequenced in a study of pediatric ulcerative colitis. The rectum was sampled with one to two pinch biopsies at colonoscopy. Data came from immunoSEQ multiplex PCR; TCRdb stores just in-frame clones and leaves some out. This repertoire shows about 35,000 clones, about 81% found once; its top ten account for about 1.1%. The source material was gut tissue. The origin of the receptors is a boy younger than 18 with mild ulcerative colitis.

The chain combines TRBV19 with TRBJ1-6; no clear D gene. Trimming removed 4 bases from V and 7 bases from J, with 17 bases in between. CDR1 is LNHDA and CDR2 is SQIVND in the germline V gene (reference sequence). CDR3 length: 16 amino acids. The CDR3 DNA reads TGTGCCAGTAGTACCTACCTGACACGAAGGAATTCACCCCTCCACTTT. Translating gives CASSTYLTRRNSPLHF.

The chain carries TRBV18 and TRBJ1-4; 8 nucleotides agree with TRBD1. Germline trimming cut 3 bases from V and 8 bases from J; bases unmatched to any gene: 5. CDR1 is KGHSH, CDR2 LQKENI, per germline. The CDR3 covers 14 residues. In DNA, the CDR3 is TGTGCCAGCTCACCTGGAGGACAGGGAGAAAAACTGTTTTTT. Its translation is CASSPGGQGEKLFF.

The V call is TRBV7-9, the J call TRBJ2-5, with TRBD2 matching over 12 bases. Looked up from germline, CDR1 is SEHNR and CDR2 is FQNEAQ (reference sequence). The ends lost 5 bases at V and 5 bases at J; junction bases unmatched: 9. The CDR3 sequence is 16 residues long. The CDR3 nucleotides read TGTGCCAGCAGCATAGATCTCACTAGCGGGGGGGAGACCCAGTACTTC. Its protein is CASSIDLTSGGETQYF.